This T cell receptor beta chain originates from a study of blood T cell repertoires in COVID-19. Study details: The United States, Italy and Spain supplied acute and convalescent COVID-19 samples. The analysed material was cDNA or gDNA that came from T cells, B-cell-depleted T cells, or PBMCs.

As originally analysed: Estimation of nucleated cell counts relied on the amplification of reference gene primers. Method: immunoSEQ multiplex PCR; TCRdb's copy keeps in-frame clones and lacks some. That table supplies the V and J calls and clone size; D and trimming were determined from the DNA. The sample shows approximately 69,000 clones, 60% to 80% of them seen only once. The sequence was collected from a human donor in a cohort sampled during active COVID-19. Input material: peripheral blood.

DNA of the CDR3: TGCAGCGTGATTAAGGGCGGGAGCTCCTACGAGCAGTACTTC. Encoded protein: CSVIKGGSSYEQYF. The chain joins TRBV29-1 to TRBJ2-7, with 7 bases fitting TRBD2. Trimming removed 6 bases from V and 0 bases from J; junction bases left unmatched: 8. Germline V gene lookup returns CDR1 SQVTM and CDR2 ANQGSEA. The CDR3 has 14 residues.